Each of the 12 T cell receptor beta chains below was sequenced from the same sample in a study of blood T cell repertoires in COVID-19. Assay used: immunoSEQ multiplex PCR; TCRdb lists only in-frame clones, some missing. The data contain roughly 380,000 clones, 85% to 90% of them singletons. Sequenced: PBMCs or T cells enriched from blood (not recorded which). These receptor sequences come from a woman aged 25 to 39 who had been exposed to COVID-19.

The gene calls are TRBV25-1 and TRBJ2-7, with D perhaps TRBD1 (6 bases). This CDR3 spans 14 amino acids. The ends were cut back, 3 bases at V and 8 bases at J, with 17 bases in the middle. Germline values: CDR1 MGHDK, CDR2 SYGVNS. CDR3 protein: CASSDPRGRRKQYF. The CDR3 region has the DNA TGTGCCAGCAGTGACCCCAGGGGTAGGAGGAAGCAGTACTTC.

V is TRBV28 and J is TRBJ1-2; 9 nucleotides agree with TRBD1. Germline values: CDR1 MDHEN, CDR2 SYDVKM. The V and J ends lost 1 base and 7 bases, in that order; junction bases with no gene match: 13. CDR3 size: 17 residues. Written as DNA, the CDR3 is TGTGCCAGCAGTTTATACCCCGGGACAGGGATAGGCGGTGGCTACACCTTC. Translated, it gives CASSLYPGTGIGGGYTF.

This chain connects TRBV7-9 to TRBJ2-5; TRBD1 is a possible D gene (5 bases). V lost 1 base and J lost 5, with 11 bases in between. The CDR3 has 14 residues. Germline values: CDR1 SEHNR, CDR2 FQNEAQ (reference sequence). CDR3 residues: CASSLGTLGETQYF. Written as DNA, the CDR3 is TGTGCCAGCAGCTTAGGGACACTCGGGGAGACCCAGTACTTC.

This chain connects TRBV12-3 or TRBV12-4 to TRBJ2-5; 7 positions match TRBD1. The CDR3 extends over 13 amino acids. V trimming: 6 bases; J trimming: 1 base; junction bases outside the gene matches: 2. CDR3 nucleotides: TGTGCCAGCAGCCGGGACAGCCAAGAGACCCAGTACTTC. As protein: CASSRDSQETQYF.

This clone was counted once. V gene TRBV27 combines with J gene TRBJ2-1; 10 bases match TRBD2. The J segment lost 11 bases and the V segment lost 2 bases, leaving 12 bases of the junction unmatched. The germline V gene has CDR1 MNHEY and CDR2 SMNVEV (reference sequence). This CDR3 contains 16 residues. This CDR3 reads CASSLTRTSGGAQQFF. The CDR3 nucleotides are TGTGCCAGCAGTTTAACCCGGACTAGCGGAGGGGCCCAGCAGTTCTTC.

The V gene is TRBV10-3, the J gene TRBJ1-1; 7 bases align to TRBD1. The CDR3 length is 16 residues. Trimming took 0 bases from V and 1 from J; bases not matched to a gene: 5. Germline CDR1 and CDR2: ENHRY and SYGVKD. CDR3 loop: CAISESRGRENTEAFF. As DNA, the CDR3 is TGTGCCATCAGTGAGTCGAGGGGGCGCGAGAACACTGAAGCTTTCTTT.

This chain uses TRBV12-3 or TRBV12-4 with TRBJ1-5; D gene unclear. Trimming shortened V by 7 bases and J by 2 bases, and 6 bases separated the two germline ends. The CDR3 loop spans 12 amino acids. CDR3 bases: TGTGCCAGCAACTTGGGCAATCAGCCCCAGCATTTT. Its translation is CASNLGNQPQHF.

The chain links TRBV3-1 (or the pseudogene TRBV3-2) to TRBJ2-7, with 12 bases matching TRBD2. V shed 1 base and J 9 bases; nucleotides not matched to a gene: 4. The CDR3 is 14 residues long. The V gene's germline CDR1 is LGHDT and CDR2 YNNKEL (reference sequence). CDR3 sequence: CASSQGLAGARQYF. The CDR3 nucleotides read TGTGCCAGCAGCCAAGGACTAGCGGGAGCGCGGCAGTACTTC.

V gene TRBV18 combines with J gene TRBJ1-2; TRBD1 matches 8 bases. This CDR3 is 14 amino acids long. J lost 12 bases, V lost 5 bases, and 14 bases had no gene match. The germline V gene encodes CDR1 KGHSH and CDR2 LQKENI. CDR3 protein: CASSKGTGVRSDTF. The CDR3, as DNA: TGTGCCAGCTCAAAAGGGACAGGCGTTAGGTCGGACACCTTC.

This clone was observed once. V gene TRBV7-9 combines with J gene TRBJ2-5, with a weak D call TRBD1 (5 bases). This CDR3 is 13 amino acids long. V gave up 8 bases and J gave up 2 bases, with 12 bases separating them. Germline lookup yields CDR1 SEHNR and CDR2 FQNEAQ (reference sequence). The CDR3 reads CASRMTAQETQYF. The CDR3 nucleotides read TGTGCCAGCCGGATGACAGCACAAGAGACCCAGTACTTC.

The chain combines TRBV5-6 with TRBJ1-5; TRBD1 matches at 7 bases. CDR1 is SGHDT, CDR2 YYEEEE, per germline. Losses at the gene ends were 2 bases for V and 0 bases for J; bases not matched to a gene: 8. The CDR3 has 17 residues. CDR3 sequence reads: CASSFQTGPHSNQPQHF. Here the CDR3 DNA reads TGTGCCAGCAGCTTTCAGACAGGGCCTCATAGCAATCAGCCCCAGCATTTT.

The sample holds one count of this clone. V gene TRBV27 combines with J gene TRBJ2-1; TRBD1 matches at 7 bases. This CDR3 spans 15 amino acids. Losses at the gene ends were 3 bases for V and 5 bases for J; bases not matched to a gene: 7. Germline V gene sequence: CDR1 MNHEY, CDR2 SMNVEV (reference sequence). CDR3 sequence reads: CASSLGPTGHNEQFF. The CDR3, as DNA: TGTGCCAGCAGTTTGGGGCCGACAGGGCACAATGAGCAGTTCTTC.